The sequence of this T cell receptor (beta chain) was determined in a study of cytomegalovirus exposure and HLA in healthy donors. Across the whole study: In a later analysis, it was reported that the approximately 120 validation repertoires had been produced on the same platform as the 550 to 850 repertoires belonging to the first cohort.

The donors were in the roughly 130-subject validation cohort, distinct from the approximately 730-subject first cohort. J was trimmed by 2 bases and V by 7 bases; bases with no gene match: 5. CDR3 size: 14 residues. CDR1 is SGHDN, CDR2 FVKESK, per germline. General study findings and limits: Most TCR sequences were uncommon, yet certain public TCRs appeared in many donors. A subsequent analysis found that TCR clusters from the first cohort also tended to co-occur in the 120 validation repertoires, with 90% to 95% of cluster scores above 0.

Clones were sequenced by immunoSEQ multiplex PCR, and TCRdb holds only the in-frame ones, with some missing. This sample has 110,000 to 150,000 clones, with 94% found just once. Concerning this clone itself: Its matching antigen is unknown.

The chain links TRBV14 to TRBJ1-3; 7 positions agree with TRBD1. The sample taken for sequencing was PBMCs. The sequence was obtained from a man aged 18 to 30 in good health and CMV-seropositive. The chain's CDR3 is CASKFGTAGNTIYF. CDR3 sequence (DNA): TGTGCCAGCAAGTTCGGGACAGCTGGAAACACCATATATTTT.